These T cell receptor beta chains were read from a single sample in a study of identical twins. TCRdb independently ran MiXCR on the 5' RACE reads; one entry per CDR3 protein. The sample consists of 690,000 or so distinct CDR3 sequences, approximately 9% of them appearing once. These data were also filed under a second study, of yellow fever vaccine responses in identical twins.

The sample comprised PBMCs. Receptors originate from a woman aged 18-29 years in good health. Each CDR3 is given with its conserved first and last residue. Each record gives: V gene, D gene, clone size, J gene, CDR3 protein, CDR3 DNA. The D gene is left open where the match is weak. Only part of the rows carry a size: once, few, many, or a class if the clone is expanded.

>TRBV3-1|NA|NA|TRBJ2-2
CASSQRYGTLNTGELFF
TGTGCCAGCAGCCAGAGGTACGGGACCCTGAACACCGGGGAGCTGTTTTTT
>TRBV12-3/TRBV12-4|TRBD2|NA|TRBJ2-1
CASSGSGRTLLEQFF
TGTGCCAGCAGCGGCAGCGGGAGGACTCTTCTCGAGCAGTTCTTC
>TRBV7-9|NA|few|TRBJ2-3
CASSLAGEGTDTQYF
TGTGCCAGCAGCTTAGCGGGGGAGGGCACAGATACGCAGTATTTT
>TRBV5-6|NA|NA|TRBJ2-1
CASSDPLRLEQFF
TGTGCCAGCAGCGACCCACTCCGCCTGGAGCAGTTCTTC
>TRBV29-1|NA|many|TRBJ2-5
CSGAPLVGYQETQYF
TGCAGCGGGGCCCCACTAGTGGGGTACCAAGAGACCCAGTACTTC
>TRBV7-6|TRBD2|NA|TRBJ2-1
CASIQEASGSDEQFF
TGTGCCAGCATCCAGGAGGCTAGCGGGAGTGATGAGCAGTTCTTC
>TRBV20-1|TRBD2|many|TRBJ2-1
CSASRLALTGEQFF
TGCAGTGCTAGCAGACTAGCGCTTACCGGGGAGCAGTTCTTC
>TRBV12-3/TRBV12-4|NA|many|TRBJ1-2
CASSPAGAASYGYTF
TGTGCCAGCAGTCCTGCTGGGGCAGCCAGCTATGGCTACACCTTC
>TRBV7-9|NA|NA|TRBJ2-6
CASSLLSASGANVLTF
TGTGCCAGCAGCTTATTAAGCGCCTCTGGGGCCAACGTCCTGACTTTC
>TRBV4-3|NA|few|TRBJ2-1
CASSQDFEPYNEQFF
TGCGCCAGCAGCCAAGATTTTGAGCCATACAATGAGCAGTTCTTC
>TRBV19|NA|few|TRBJ2-3
CASRRSRDHTDTQYF
TGTGCCAGTAGGAGAAGCCGGGACCACACAGATACGCAGTATTTT
>TRBV4-2|NA|NA|TRBJ2-3
CASSLGQGFVNTQYF
TGTGCCAGCAGCCTAGGGCAGGGATTTGTTAATACGCAGTATTTT
>TRBV28|NA|few|TRBJ2-1
CASSFSSVEQFF
TGTGCCAGCAGTTTCAGCTCCGTTGAGCAGTTCTTC
>TRBV20-1|TRBD2|NA|TRBJ2-7
CSASSSGRFSYEQYF
TGCAGTGCTAGCTCTAGCGGGAGATTTTCCTACGAGCAGTACTTC
>TRBV6-1|TRBD1|NA|TRBJ2-7
CASGQGSSYEQYF
TGTGCCAGCGGACAGGGGAGCTCCTACGAGCAGTACTTC
>TRBV20-1|NA|few|TRBJ2-6
CSARVGNSGANVLTF
TGCAGTGCTAGGGTCGGGAACTCTGGGGCCAACGTCCTGACTTTC
>TRBV20-1|NA|few|TRBJ1-5
CSAPSGVNQPQHF
TGCAGTGCTCCCTCGGGCGTGAATCAGCCCCAGCATTTT
>TRBV29-1|NA|few|TRBJ1-2
CSVERTSYGYTF
TGCAGCGTTGAGAGGACGAGCTATGGCTACACCTTC
>TRBV7-2|NA|few|TRBJ2-2
CASSLPRGRSGELFF
TGTGCCAGCAGCTTACCGCGGGGGCGCTCCGGGGAGCTGTTTTTT
>TRBV5-4|NA|NA|TRBJ1-6
CASSLDAAGYNSPLHF
TGTGCCAGCAGCTTGGACGCGGCAGGTTATAATTCACCCCTCCACTTT
>TRBV11-1|NA|NA|TRBJ2-1
CASSLAPEGGGSYNEQFF
TGTGCCAGCAGCTTAGCGCCTGAGGGAGGGGGCTCCTACAATGAGCAGTTCTTC
>TRBV20-1|TRBD2|NA|TRBJ2-2
CSASSGSPTGELFF
TGCAGTGCTAGTAGCGGGAGTCCCACCGGGGAGCTGTTTTTT
>TRBV4-3|NA|NA|TRBJ2-3
CASSQGVVSTDTQYF
TGCGCCAGCAGCCAAGGGGTGGTGAGCACAGATACGCAGTATTTT
>TRBV7-2|NA|NA|TRBJ2-7
CASSLAGPESYEQYF
TGTGCCAGCAGCTTAGCCGGGCCAGAATCCTACGAGCAGTACTTC
>TRBV11-2|NA|few|TRBJ2-1
CASSLVSGAEQFF
TGTGCCAGCAGCTTAGTCTCGGGGGCTGAGCAGTTCTTC
>TRBV4-3|TRBD2|NA|TRBJ2-1
CASSQDGPPTSGISYNEQFF
TGCGCCAGCAGCCAAGATGGGCCCCCCACTAGCGGGATTTCCTACAATGAGCAGTTCTTC
>TRBV5-1|NA|few|TRBJ2-7
CASREAGKGGSYEQYF
TGCGCCAGCAGAGAGGCTGGGAAGGGGGGCTCCTACGAGCAGTACTTC